This T cell receptor (beta chain) was captured by sequencing in a study of blood T cell repertoires in COVID-19. Study-wide background: COVID-19 samples from acute and convalescent phases originated in the United States, Italy and Spain.

The assay was immunoSEQ multiplex PCR, and TCRdb's table has in-frame clones only and misses some. The sample lists more than 300,000 clones, about 89% seen once, with 0.7% to 0.95% in the top ten. Self-reported history from a screening survey and questionnaire set each donor's cohort. The origin of this receptor is a woman between 40 and 50 years old who had been exposed to COVID-19. Material for sequencing was PBMCs or T cells enriched from blood (not recorded which).

This CDR3 is CASAFRVATNEKLFF. In DNA, the CDR3 is TGTGCTAGTGCCTTCAGGGTAGCAACTAATGAAAAACTGTTTTTT. V and J are TRBV12-5 and TRBJ1-4; maybe TRBD1 (5 bases). V shed 7 bases and J shed 0 bases, with 12 bases lying between them. Germline values: CDR1 LGHNT, CDR2 FRNRAP. This CDR3 is 15 amino acids long.